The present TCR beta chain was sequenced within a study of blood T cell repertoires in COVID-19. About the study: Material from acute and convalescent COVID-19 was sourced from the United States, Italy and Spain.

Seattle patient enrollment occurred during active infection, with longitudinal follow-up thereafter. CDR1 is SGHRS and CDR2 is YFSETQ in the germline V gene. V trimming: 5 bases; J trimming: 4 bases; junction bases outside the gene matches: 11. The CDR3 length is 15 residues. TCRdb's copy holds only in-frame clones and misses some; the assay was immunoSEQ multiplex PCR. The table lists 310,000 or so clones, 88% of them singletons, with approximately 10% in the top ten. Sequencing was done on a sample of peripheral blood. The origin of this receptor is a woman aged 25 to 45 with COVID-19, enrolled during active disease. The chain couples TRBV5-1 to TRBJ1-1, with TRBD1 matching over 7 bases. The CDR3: CASRDDDRAITEAFF. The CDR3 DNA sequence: TGCGCCAGCAGGGATGATGACAGGGCGATCACTGAAGCTTTCTTT.